Listed here are 9 T cell receptor beta chains from one sample, sequenced in a study of tissue T cells after allogeneic stem cell transplantation. Only in-frame clones appear in the TCRdb table, and some are missing; sequencing was by immunoSEQ multiplex PCR. There are almost 5,500 clones in the sample; approximately 50% occur only once, and 9% to 12% lies in the top ten. Time point noted: mouse harvest day 7 after allogeneic transplant. Each mouse received 10^7 T-cell-depleted marrow cells plus 10^6 splenic CD5+ T cells by tail vein. The source material was gut tissue. The receptors were gathered from a female BALB/c mouse given C57BL/6 T cells with graft-versus-host disease after an allogeneic hematopoietic cell transplant.

By share of the sample, this clone is medium-sized (0.01 to 0.1%). Genes here carry mouse names. The read terminates 1 residue before the CDR3 end, so the remaining end is supplied by the germline J gene. The chain carries TRBV3 and TRBJ1-4; 11 bases fit TRBD1. Germline lookup yields CDR1 SNHLY and CDR2 FYNGKV (reference sequence). The CDR3 covers 15 residues. After removal of 4 bases from V and 5 bases from J, the junction contained 3 bases not matched to a gene. The CDR3 here is CASSYRDRGNERLFF. The DNA read from the CDR3 is TGTGCCAGCAGCTACCGGGACAGGGGGAACGAAAGATTATTT.

Worth noting for this clone: At one of its ends the junction is not consistent with the germline gene, which may arise from a read error. All gene names here are mouse names. The read comes to an end 1 residue before the CDR3 does, leaving the germline J gene to fill in the end. This chain connects TRBV15 to TRBJ1-1; TRBD1 might be the D (6 bases). This CDR3 is built from 12 residues. Germline V gene sequence: CDR1 SGHND, CDR2 FRSKSL. The CDR3 sequence is CASSLGDTEVFF. The CDR3 bases that were read are TGTGCCAGCAGTTTAGGGGACACCGAAGTCTTC. Using reference TRBV15 and TRBJ1-1 for the parts outside the CDR3, the full variable domain is DAGVTQTPRHEVAEKGQTIILKCEPVSGHNDLFWYRQTKIQGLELLSYFRSKSLMEDGGAFKDRFKAEMLNSSFSTLKIQPTEPKDSAVYLCASSLGDTEVFFGKGTRLTVV.

About this clone itself: Gene names are mouse gene names. With the read ending 1 residue before the CDR3 end, the germline J gene is used to fill in that end. The chain uses TRBV12-1 and TRBJ1-1, with 9 bases lining up with TRBD1. The CDR3 totals 14 residues. J lost 4 bases, V lost 0 bases, and 2 bases had no gene match. CDR1 SGHSN and CDR2 HYEKVE come from the germline V gene. The CDR3 DNA, read in part, is TGTGCCAGCTCTCTCACAGGGGGCGGCACAGAAGTCTTC. Protein product: CASSLTGGGTEVF. Given in full, the CDR3 is CASSLTGGGTEVFF.

Worth noting for this clone: The gene names given are mouse names. The read halts 1 residue ahead of the CDR3 end, with the missing end drawn from the germline J gene. The chain uses TRBV12-2 and TRBJ2-7, with D perhaps being TRBD1 or TRBD2 (5 bases each). The germline CDR1 and CDR2 sequences are SGHLS and HYDKME. This CDR3 contains 12 residues. V was trimmed by 0 bases and J by 7 bases, leaving 9 bases between them. The CDR3 bases that were read are TGTGCCAGCTCTCTCGGGGGTGGAGAACAGTAC. Its protein is CASSLGGGEQY. The full CDR3 protein is CASSLGGGEQYF. Full variable domain (rest looked up from reference TRBV12-2 and TRBJ2-7): NSGVVQSPRYIIKGKGERSILKCIPISGHLSVAWYQQTQGQELKFFIQHYDKMERDKGNLPSRFSVQQFDDYHSEMNMSALELEDSAVYFCASSLGGGEQYFGPGTRLTVL.

Concerning this clone itself: Gene names refer to mouse genes. The sequence runs out 1 residue before the end of the CDR3; the remainder is reconstructed from the germline J gene. J is TRBJ2-3 and V is TRBV13-3, with a tentative D call TRBD1 (6 bases). The CDR3 is made up of 15 amino acids. The ends were cut back, 3 bases at V and 3 bases at J, with 14 bases in the middle. Germline values: CDR1 NNHDY, CDR2 SYVADS. CDR3 protein: CASSVRGYRAETLYF. CDR3 DNA (partial): TGTGCCAGCAGTGTGAGGGGGTATCGGGCAGAAACGCTGTAT.

This clone has more than one count but fewer than ten. The gene names given are mouse names. The sequenced fragment ends 1 residue before the CDR3 boundary, so the rest is inferred from the germline J gene. The chain uses TRBV12-1 and TRBJ2-4, with D possibly TRBD2 on 6 matching bases. V lost 1 base to trimming and J lost 0 bases, with 7 bases between them. This CDR3 region has 14 residues. Germline-derived CDR1 and CDR2 are SGHSN and HYEKVE. The CDR3 bases that were read are TGTGCCAGCTCTCTTGGGGGAAGTCAAAACACCTTGTAC. Protein product: CASSLGGSQNTLY. From start to end, the CDR3 is CASSLGGSQNTLYF.

By its share, this clone is medium-sized. The genes are named according to mouse. The CDR3 is cut off 1 residue early in the read; its end comes from the germline J gene. The J gene is TRBJ2-7, the V gene TRBV26; the match to TRBD2 covers 11 bases. The junction had 3 bases not matched to a gene; V was cut back by 4 bases and J by 4 bases. The CDR3 spans 14 residues. Germline V gives CDR1 KGHPV, CDR2 FQNQEV (reference sequence). Here the CDR3 reads CASSPGTGGYEQYF. CDR3 DNA (partial): TGTGCCAGCAGTCCTGGGACTGGGGGTTATGAACAGTAC. The full variable domain, with the rest looked up from reference TRBV26 and TRBJ2-7, is NSKVIQTPRYLVKGQGQKAKMRCIPEKGHPVVFWYQQNKNNEFKFLINFQNQEVLQQIDMTEKRFSAECPSNSPCSLEIQSSEAGDSALYLCASSPGTGGYEQYFGPGTRLTVL.

This clone was observed once. Gene and germline names: mouse. The read terminates 1 residue ahead of where the CDR3 ends, so the germline J gene completes it. The chain combines TRBV13-1 with TRBJ2-3, with 7 bases that match TRBD1. Per the germline V gene, CDR1 is NSHNY and CDR2 is SYGAGN. V trimming: 4 bases; J trimming: 0 bases; junction bases outside the gene matches: 8. The CDR3 is 16 residues long. The DNA read from the CDR3 is TGTGCCAGCAGTCCTCCAGGGGGAAGGAGTGCAGAAACGCTGTAT. Amino acid sequence: CASSPPGGRSAETLY. The entire CDR3 protein is CASSPPGGRSAETLYF.

With respect to this clone: Genes here carry mouse names. The CDR3 goes on 1 residue after the read ends, and that part is filled in from the germline J gene. This sequence joins TRBV13-3 and TRBJ2-1, with 11 bases lining up with TRBD2. Per the germline V gene, CDR1 is NNHDY and CDR2 is SYVADS. V lost 3 bases to trimming and J lost 6 bases; unmatched junction nucleotides: 2. The CDR3 has 14 amino acids. The CDR3 bases that were read are TGTGCCAGCAGTGGACTGGGGGGGATTGCTGAGCAGTTC. This sequence encodes CASSGLGGIAEQF. The whole CDR3 sequence is CASSGLGGIAEQFF.